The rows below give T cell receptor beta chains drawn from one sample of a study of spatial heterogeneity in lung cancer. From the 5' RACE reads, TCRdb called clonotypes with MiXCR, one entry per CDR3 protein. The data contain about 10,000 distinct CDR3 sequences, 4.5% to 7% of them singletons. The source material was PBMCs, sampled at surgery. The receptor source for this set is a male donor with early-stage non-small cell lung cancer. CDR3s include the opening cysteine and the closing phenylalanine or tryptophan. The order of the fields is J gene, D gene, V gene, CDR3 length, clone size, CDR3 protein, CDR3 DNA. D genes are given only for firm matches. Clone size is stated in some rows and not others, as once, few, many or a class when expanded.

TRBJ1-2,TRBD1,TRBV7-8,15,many,CASSLGWGQSDGYTF,TGTGCCAGCAGCTTAGGTTGGGGACAGTCTGATGGCTACACCTTC
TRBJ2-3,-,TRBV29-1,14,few,CSSLGRDGTDTQYF,TGCAGCTCGTTGGGGCGGGACGGCACAGATACGCAGTATTTT
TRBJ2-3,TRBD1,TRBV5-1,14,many,CASSRGTGRDTQYF,TGCGCCAGCAGCAGAGGGACAGGGCGAGATACGCAGTATTTT
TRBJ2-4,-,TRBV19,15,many,CASSIGRVAKNIQYF,TGTGCCAGTAGTATCGGCAGAGTAGCCAAAAACATTCAGTACTTC
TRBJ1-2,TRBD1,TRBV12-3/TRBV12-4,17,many,CASSLRQGTGGGYGYTF,TGTGCCAGCAGTTTACGCCAAGGGACAGGGGGAGGCTATGGCTACACCTTC
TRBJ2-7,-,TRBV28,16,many,CASPPSRGGLSYEQYF,TGTGCCAGCCCCCCCTCCCGCGGCGGTCTCTCCTACGAGCAGTACTTC
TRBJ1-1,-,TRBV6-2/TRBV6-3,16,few,CASSYIIGGANTEAFF,TGTGCCAGCAGTTACATCATTGGGGGGGCTAACACTGAAGCTTTCTTT
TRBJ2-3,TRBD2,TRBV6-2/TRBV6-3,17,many,CASSLRGGGGATDTQYF,TGTGCCAGCAGCCTCCGTGGCGGCGGGGGGGCAACAGATACGCAGTATTTT
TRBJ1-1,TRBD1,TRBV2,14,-,CASRERTGIGEAFF,TGTGCCAGCAGGGAAAGGACAGGGATTGGTGAAGCTTTCTTT
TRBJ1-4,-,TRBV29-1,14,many,CSATESGVGEKLFF,TGCAGCGCCACGGAATCAGGGGTTGGGGAAAAACTGTTTTTT
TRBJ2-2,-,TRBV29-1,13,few,CSVRLLNTGELFF,TGCAGCGTTCGCCTACTTAACACCGGGGAGCTGTTTTTT
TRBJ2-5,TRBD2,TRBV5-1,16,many,CASSPGLAGNQETQYF,TGCGCCAGCAGCCCCGGACTAGCGGGGAACCAAGAGACCCAGTACTTC
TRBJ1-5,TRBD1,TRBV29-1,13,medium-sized,CSVGTGGNQPQHF,TGCAGCGTTGGGACAGGGGGAAATCAGCCCCAGCATTTT
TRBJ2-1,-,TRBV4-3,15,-,CASSQEPLSNNEQFF,TGCGCCAGCAGCCAAGAACCCCTTTCTAACAATGAGCAGTTCTTC
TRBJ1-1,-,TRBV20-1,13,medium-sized,CSARLTGYSEAFF,TGCAGTGCTAGGCTGACAGGATACTCTGAAGCTTTCTTT
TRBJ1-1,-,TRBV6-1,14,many,CASSERSQDTEAFF,TGTGCCAGCAGTGAACGTTCCCAGGACACTGAAGCTTTCTTT
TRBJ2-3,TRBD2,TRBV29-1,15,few,CSAGTSGSGGDTQYF,TGCAGCGCCGGGACTAGCGGGAGTGGAGGGGATACGCAGTATTTT
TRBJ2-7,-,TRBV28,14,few,CASSLGGGSVAQYF,TGTGCCAGCTCCCTTGGTGGAGGGTCCGTGGCGCAGTACTTC
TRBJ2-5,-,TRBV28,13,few,CASSLSPLETQYF,TGTGCCAGCAGTTTATCCCCCCTGGAGACCCAGTACTTC
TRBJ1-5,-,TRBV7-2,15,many,CASSFTGTQYQPQHF,TGTGCCAGCAGCTTCACCGGGACACAATATCAGCCCCAGCATTTT
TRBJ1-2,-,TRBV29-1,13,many,CSVFDPTGYGYTF,TGCAGCGTTTTCGACCCAACGGGGTATGGCTACACCTTC
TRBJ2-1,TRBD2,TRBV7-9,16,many,CASSRPLASGDNEQFF,TGTGCCAGCAGCCGTCCGTTGGCTAGCGGAGACAATGAGCAGTTCTTC
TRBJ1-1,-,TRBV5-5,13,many,CASSFLTTTEAFF,TGTGCCAGCAGCTTCCTCACTACCACTGAAGCTTTCTTT
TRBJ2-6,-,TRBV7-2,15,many,CASSLAGSGANVLTF,TGTGCCAGCAGCTTGGCAGGGTCTGGGGCCAACGTCCTGACTTTC
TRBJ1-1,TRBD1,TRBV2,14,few,CASSFGRGPTEAFF,TGTGCCAGCAGTTTCGGCAGGGGGCCCACTGAAGCTTTCTTT
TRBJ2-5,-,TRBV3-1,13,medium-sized,CASHGTLQETQYF,TGTGCCAGCCATGGGACGCTACAAGAGACCCAGTACTTC
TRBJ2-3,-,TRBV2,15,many,CASRVDSTSTDTQYF,TGTGCCAGCAGGGTGGATTCGACTAGCACAGATACGCAGTATTTT
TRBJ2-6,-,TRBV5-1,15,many,CASSSISSGANVLTF,TGCGCCAGCAGCTCGATAAGCTCTGGGGCCAACGTCCTGACTTTC
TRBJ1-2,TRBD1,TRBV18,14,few,CASSRDRGDYGYTF,TGTGCCAGCTCACGAGACAGGGGTGACTATGGCTACACCTTC